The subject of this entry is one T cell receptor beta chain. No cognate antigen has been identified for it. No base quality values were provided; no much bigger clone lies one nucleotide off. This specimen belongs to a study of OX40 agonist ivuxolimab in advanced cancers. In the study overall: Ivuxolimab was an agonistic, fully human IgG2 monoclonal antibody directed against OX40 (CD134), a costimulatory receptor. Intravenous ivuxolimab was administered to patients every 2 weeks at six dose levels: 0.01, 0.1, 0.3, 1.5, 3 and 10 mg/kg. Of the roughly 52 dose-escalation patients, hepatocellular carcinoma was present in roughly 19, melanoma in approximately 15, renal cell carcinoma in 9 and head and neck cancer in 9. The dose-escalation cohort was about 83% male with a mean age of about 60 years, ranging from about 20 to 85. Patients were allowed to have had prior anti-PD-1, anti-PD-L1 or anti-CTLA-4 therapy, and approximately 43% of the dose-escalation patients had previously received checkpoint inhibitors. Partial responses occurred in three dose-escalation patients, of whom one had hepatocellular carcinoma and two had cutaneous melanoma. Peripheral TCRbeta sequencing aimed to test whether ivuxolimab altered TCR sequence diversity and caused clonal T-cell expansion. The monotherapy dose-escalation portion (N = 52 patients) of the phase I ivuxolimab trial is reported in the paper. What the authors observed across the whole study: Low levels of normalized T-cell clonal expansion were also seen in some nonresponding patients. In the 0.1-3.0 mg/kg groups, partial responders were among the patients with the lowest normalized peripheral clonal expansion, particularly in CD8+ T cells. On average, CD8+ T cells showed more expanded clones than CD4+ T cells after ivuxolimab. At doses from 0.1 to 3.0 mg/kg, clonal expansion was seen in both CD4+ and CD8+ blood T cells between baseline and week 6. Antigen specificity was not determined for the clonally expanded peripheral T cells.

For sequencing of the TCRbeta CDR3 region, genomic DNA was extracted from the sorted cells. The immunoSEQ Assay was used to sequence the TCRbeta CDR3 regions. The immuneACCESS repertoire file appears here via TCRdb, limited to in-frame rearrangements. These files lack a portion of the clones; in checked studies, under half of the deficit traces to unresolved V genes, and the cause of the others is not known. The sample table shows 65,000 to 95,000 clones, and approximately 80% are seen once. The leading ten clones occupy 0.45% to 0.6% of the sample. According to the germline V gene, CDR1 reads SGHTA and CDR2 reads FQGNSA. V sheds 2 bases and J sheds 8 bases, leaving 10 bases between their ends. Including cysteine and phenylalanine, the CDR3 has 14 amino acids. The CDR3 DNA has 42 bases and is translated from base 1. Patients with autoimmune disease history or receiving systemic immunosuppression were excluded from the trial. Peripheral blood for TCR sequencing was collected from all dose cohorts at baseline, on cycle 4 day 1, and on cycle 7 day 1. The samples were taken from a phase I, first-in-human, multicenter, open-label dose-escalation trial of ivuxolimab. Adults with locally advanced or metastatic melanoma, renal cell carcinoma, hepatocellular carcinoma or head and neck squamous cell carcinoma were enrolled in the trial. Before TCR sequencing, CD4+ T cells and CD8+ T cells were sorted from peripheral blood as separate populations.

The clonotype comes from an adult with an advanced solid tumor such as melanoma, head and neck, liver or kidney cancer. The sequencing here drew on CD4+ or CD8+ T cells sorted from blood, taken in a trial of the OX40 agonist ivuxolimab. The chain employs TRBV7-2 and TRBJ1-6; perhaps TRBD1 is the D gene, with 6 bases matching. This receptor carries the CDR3 CASSLRTDHSPLHF. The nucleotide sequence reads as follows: TGTGCCAGCAGCTTAAGGACAGATCATTCACCCCTCCACTTT.